Listed below are T cell receptor beta chains from one sample, sequenced in a study of cytomegalovirus exposure and HLA in healthy donors. TCRdb's copy holds only in-frame clones and misses some; the assay was immunoSEQ multiplex PCR. The sample has 220,000 or so clones; around 87% are singletons. The sample was PBMCs. All receptors come from a woman younger than 35 in good health and CMV-seropositive. Both conserved end residues are part of each CDR3. D genes are given only for firm matches. Size values are once, few and many counts, or a class for expanded clones, and some rows have none.

>TRBJ2-7|NA|TRBV19|TRBD1
CASSFRGTGTYEQYF
TGTGCCAGCAGCTTCCGAGGGACAGGGACCTACGAGCAGTACTTC
>TRBJ1-1|NA|TRBV5-6|TRBD1
CASRTGSDTEAFF
TGTGCCAGCAGGACAGGGTCAGACACTGAAGCTTTCTTT
>TRBJ2-3|NA|TRBV27|NA
CASSWTYNTDTQYF
TGTGCCAGCAGTTGGACTTACAACACAGATACGCAGTATTTT
>TRBJ2-3|NA|TRBV4-1|TRBD2
CASSPGLAETTDTQYF
TGCGCCAGCAGCCCTGGACTAGCGGAGACCACAGATACGCAGTATTTT
>TRBJ2-7|NA|TRBV28|TRBD1
CASSLNRGHTSFYEQYF
TGTGCCAGCAGTTTAAACAGGGGGCATACATCTTTCTACGAGCAGTACTTC
>TRBJ1-5|NA|TRBV5-8|NA
CASSLDTARFIDQPQHF
TGTGCCAGCAGCTTGGATACGGCCAGGTTTATAGATCAGCCCCAGCATTTT
>TRBJ2-7|NA|TRBV2|NA
CASSEGGQDSYEQYF
TGTGCCAGCAGTGAAGGGGGGCAGGACTCCTACGAGCAGTACTTC
>TRBJ2-1|NA|TRBV29-1|TRBD2
CSVYSGSFNEQFF
TGCAGCGTTTATAGCGGGAGTTTCAATGAGCAGTTCTTC
>TRBJ2-3|many|TRBV4-2|TRBD2
CASSQDAAAGGDTQYF
TGTGCCAGCAGCCAAGATGCGGCAGCGGGAGGCGATACGCAGTATTTT
>TRBJ1-4|NA|TRBV19|NA
CASADRLNEKLFF
TGTGCCAGTGCAGACAGGCTTAATGAAAAACTGTTTTTT
>TRBJ2-2|NA|TRBV7-6|TRBD1
CASSPNRGSNTGELFF
TGTGCCAGCAGCCCAAACAGGGGGTCGAACACCGGGGAGCTGTTTTTT
>TRBJ2-1|NA|TRBV7-7|NA
CASSLSSADYNEQFF
TGTGCTAGCAGCTTAAGTAGCGCCGACTACAATGAGCAGTTCTTC
>TRBJ2-1|NA|TRBV28|NA
CASSLRRGLSSYNEQFF
TGTGCCAGCAGTTTACGCCGGGGTCTGAGCTCCTACAATGAGCAGTTCTTC
>TRBJ2-3|NA|TRBV7-9|NA
CASSLDGGVETDTQYF
TGTGCCAGCAGCTTAGACGGCGGGGTGGAGACAGATACGCAGTATTTT